This TCR beta chain was captured in a study of blood T cell repertoires in COVID-19. Overall study: PBMCs, B-cell-depleted T cells, or T cells provided the cDNA or gDNA that made up the material.

Assay: immunoSEQ multiplex PCR; the TCRdb copy retains only in-frame clones and omits some. The sample yields roughly 300,000 clones, around 86% seen once. CDR1 and CDR2 from the germline V gene are SGHVS and FQNEAQ. Trimming cost V 5 bases and J 2 bases, with 12 bases left between them. The CDR3 covers 14 residues. The sample comprised PBMCs or T cells enriched from blood (not recorded which). The chain employs TRBV7-8 and TRBJ1-2; D unclear. The source of this sequence is a woman in her late teens or twenties who had recovered from COVID-19. Here the CDR3 DNA reads TGTGCCAGCAGCCCCAATAGAGGGAACTATGGCTACACCTTC. Its translation: CASSPNRGNYGYTF. Variable domain in full (rest from reference TRBV7-8 and TRBJ1-2): GAGVSQSPRYKVAKRGQDVALRCDPISGHVSLFWYQQALGQGPEFLTYFQNEAQLDKSGLPSDRFFAERPEGSVSTLKIQRTQQEDSAVYLCASSPNRGNYGYTFGSGTRLTVV.